A selection of T cell receptor beta chains follows, all from one sample in a study of blood T cell repertoires in COVID-19. Produced via immunoSEQ multiplex PCR; TCRdb's table is partial and in-frame only. The table shows about 81,000 clones, with roughly 88% occurring only once. Sequencing was performed on peripheral blood. The receptor set was obtained from a woman older than 75 with acute or convalescent COVID-19. CDR3s include the opening cysteine and the closing phenylalanine or tryptophan. Fields, in order: V gene, J gene, clone size, D gene, CDR3 DNA, CDR3 protein. A D gene is named only where the DNA matches it firmly. Clone size appears in some rows only: once, few, many, or a class for an expanded clone.

TRBV19	TRBJ1-5	.	.	TGTGCCAGTAGTATTACCGGGAGTCAGCCCCAGCATTTT	CASSITGSQPQHF
TRBV12-3/TRBV12-4	TRBJ1-2	.	TRBD1	TGTGCCAGCAGGCAACAGGGGGCCGATGGCTACACCTTC	CASRQQGADGYTF
TRBV27	TRBJ2-7	.	TRBD2	TGTGCCAGCAGTACTAGCGGGAGTTACGAGCAGTACTTC	CASSTSGSYEQYF
TRBV13	TRBJ2-3	.	.	TGTGCCAGCAGCCCCTGGCGCACAGATACGCAGTATTTT	CASSPWRTDTQYF
TRBV6-5	TRBJ2-7	.	TRBD2	TGTGCCAGCAGTTACTCGATTAGCGGGGGCTACGAGCAGTACTTC	CASSYSISGGYEQYF
TRBV5-1	TRBJ2-7	.	TRBD2	TGCGCCAGCAGCTTGGCCGGGGGGGATGAGCAGTACTTC	CASSLAGGDEQYF
TRBV6-2/TRBV6-3	TRBJ1-3	.	TRBD1	TGTGCCAGCAGCAAGACAGGGACCGGAAACACCATATATTTT	CASSKTGTGNTIYF
TRBV28	TRBJ2-1	.	TRBD2	TGTGCCAGCGCCCCCGGGACTAGCGCCTACAATGAGCAGTTCTTC	CASAPGTSAYNEQFF
TRBV7-6	TRBJ2-5	.	TRBD2	TGTGCCAGCAGCTTAGCGCGTCCTAGCGGGAACCGCCGAGAGACCCAGTACTTC	CASSLARPSGNRRETQYF
TRBV19	TRBJ2-5	few	.	TGTGCCAGTAGTATAGTTACTAGCCAAGAGACCCAGTACTTC	CASSIVTSQETQYF
TRBV28	TRBJ2-3	.	.	TGTGCCAGCCAGGGCGGGGGCACAGATACGCAGTATTTT	CASQGGGTDTQYF
TRBV5-1	TRBJ1-2	.	.	TGCGCCAGCAGCTTGAGCGGGGGTGACTATGGCTACACCTTC	CASSLSGGDYGYTF
TRBV11-2	TRBJ1-3	.	.	TGTGCCAGCAGCTTAGGTCCCCGCGCGGGAAACACCATATATTTT	CASSLGPRAGNTIYF
TRBV4-3	TRBJ2-6	.	TRBD1	TGCGCCAGCAGCCGATTCCGGGACAGGGGTTACTCTGGGGCCAACGTCCTGACTTTC	CASSRFRDRGYSGANVLTF
TRBV11-3	TRBJ2-7	.	.	TGTGCCAGCAGCCCGAGGGCGATTACGGGATACGAGCAGTACTTC	CASSPRAITGYEQYF
TRBV4-1	TRBJ2-3	.	.	TGCGCCAGCAGCCAACAGCGGGGCACAGATACGCAGTATTTT	CASSQQRGTDTQYF
TRBV19	TRBJ2-2	.	TRBD1	TGTGCCAGTGCTCATAGGGGGACAGGCGGCACCGGGGAGCTGTTTTTT	CASAHRGTGGTGELFF
TRBV19	TRBJ2-3	.	.	TGTGCCAGTAGCGAGAGGGTACTAGTTTCTCCAGATACGCAGTATTTT	CASSERVLVSPDTQYF
TRBV27	TRBJ2-1	.	.	TGTGCCAGCAGTTGGGGGAGGGGGGGCCTCAATGAGCAGTTCTTC	CASSWGRGGLNEQFF
TRBV15	TRBJ2-3	.	TRBD2	TGTGCCACCAGCAGAGATGTGAGCGGGGGAGCTACACAAGATACGCAGTATTTT	CATSRDVSGGATQDTQYF